Listed below are T cell receptor beta chains from one sample, sequenced in a study of blood T cell repertoires in COVID-19. Sequencing used immunoSEQ multiplex PCR; TCRdb keeps in-frame clones, though not all of them. The sample includes under 300,000 clones, about 79% of them seen just once. Sequenced: peripheral blood. The receptor set was obtained from a middle-aged man who had recovered from COVID-19. The CDR3 runs from the conserved cysteine through the conserved F or W. Each record gives: clone size, V gene, D gene, J gene, CDR3 DNA, CDR3 protein. A D gene is named only where the DNA matches it firmly. Size values are once, few and many counts, or a class for expanded clones, and some rows have none.

NA	TRBV19	TRBD1	TRBJ1-6	TGTGCCTCGACGGGACAGACGAATTCACCCCTCCACTTT	CASTGQTNSPLHF
NA	TRBV29-1	NA	TRBJ2-3	TGCAGCGTTGACAGGGTTATCGCAGATACGCAGTATTTT	CSVDRVIADTQYF
once	TRBV6-5	NA	TRBJ2-7	TGTGCCAGCAGTAACAGGTACTACGAGCAGTACTTC	CASSNRYYEQYF
once	TRBV4-2	NA	TRBJ2-2	TGTGCCAGCAGCCAAGACAGGGGCACCGGGGAGCTGTTTTTT	CASSQDRGTGELFF
NA	TRBV12-3/TRBV12-4	NA	TRBJ1-2	TGTGCCAGCAGTTCCGACAGCGCGTCTGGCTACACCTTC	CASSSDSASGYTF
NA	TRBV11-2	NA	TRBJ1-1	TGTGCCAGCAGCTTAGTCGGAGGGCCGAACACTGAAGCTTTCTTT	CASSLVGGPNTEAFF
NA	TRBV10-3	TRBD1	TRBJ1-3	TGTGCCACCGCGACCTCGGGACAGGCAGGAAACACCATATATTTT	CATATSGQAGNTIYF
NA	TRBV7-2	NA	TRBJ1-5	TGTGCCAGCAGCTTAGGACAGGCCTATAGCAATCAGCCCCAGCATTTT	CASSLGQAYSNQPQHF
once	TRBV18	NA	TRBJ2-5	TGTGCCAGCTCACCGGCGGGGTTGGGGGAGACCCAGTACTTC	CASSPAGLGETQYF
NA	TRBV10-1	TRBD1	TRBJ2-3	TGCGCCAGCCCGGGACAGGCGGCAGATACGCAGTATTTT	CASPGQAADTQYF
NA	TRBV7-9	TRBD1	TRBJ2-7	TGTGCCAGCAGCGTTAGGTTTTCTCCGGGACAGGCCACCTACGAGCAGTACTTC	CASSVRFSPGQATYEQYF
NA	TRBV7-2	TRBD1	TRBJ1-2	TGTGCCAGCAGCGTCTGGACAGGGAACTATGGCTACACCTTC	CASSVWTGNYGYTF
NA	TRBV10-3	TRBD2	TRBJ2-7	TGTGCCATCATGGGGGAGGGTACCTCCTACGAGCAGTACTTC	CAIMGEGTSYEQYF
NA	TRBV7-2	NA	TRBJ1-1	TGTGCCAGCAGCTTAGCTTGGTTCCCATTACAGGGGAACACTGAAGCTTTCTTT	CASSLAWFPLQGNTEAFF
NA	TRBV18	TRBD1	TRBJ1-1	TGTGCCAGCTCCTGGACAGGGAGCACTGAAGCTTTCTTT	CASSWTGSTEAFF
NA	TRBV4-3	NA	TRBJ1-2	TGCGCCAGCAGCCAGGCACCTAACTATGGCTACACCTTC	CASSQAPNYGYTF
NA	TRBV5-1	TRBD1	TRBJ1-2	TGCGCCAGCAGCTTCCTACCGGGACAGGGAATCCATGGCTACACCTTC	CASSFLPGQGIHGYTF
NA	TRBV7-9	TRBD2	TRBJ2-5	TGTGCCAGCAGCTTAGGACTAGCGGGACAAGAGACCCAGTACTTC	CASSLGLAGQETQYF
once	TRBV6-6	NA	TRBJ1-3	TGTGCCAGCATCCAGGACTCTGGAAACACCATATATTTT	CASIQDSGNTIYF
NA	TRBV4-1	NA	TRBJ2-7	TGCGCCAGCAGCTACATGTTCGCGGTCCTGGGTACCTACGAGCAGTACTTC	CASSYMFAVLGTYEQYF
NA	TRBV30	NA	TRBJ1-6	TGTGCCTGGAGTATCACTTCCTATAATTCACCCCTCCACTTT	CAWSITSYNSPLHF
NA	TRBV5-6	TRBD2	TRBJ2-1	TGTGCCAGCAGCTTGGAAGGGACTAGCGGCTACAATGAGCAGTTCTTC	CASSLEGTSGYNEQFF
NA	TRBV10-3	NA	TRBJ2-5	TGTGCCATCAGTTCATCCCGGGACTCCGAGGAGACCCAGTACTTC	CAISSSRDSEETQYF
NA	TRBV7-2	TRBD1	TRBJ1-1	TGTGCCAGCAGCTACGGACAGGGGCCTAACACTGAAGCTTTCTTT	CASSYGQGPNTEAFF
NA	TRBV19	NA	TRBJ1-1	TGTGCCAGTAGTACGCCCTCGGGGGGAATGAACACTGAAGCTTTCTTT	CASSTPSGGMNTEAFF
few	TRBV4-1	NA	TRBJ2-1	TGCGCCAGCAGCCCGTATTACAGGGAGCGCAAGTTCTTC	CASSPYYRERKFF